Presented here are 5 T cell receptor beta chains from one specimen sequenced in a study of T cell responses to AZD1222 COVID-19 vaccine (dated by TCRdb to the early 2020s). Libraries were built with the immunoSEQ multiplex PCR assay. The table comes from immuneACCESS by way of TCRdb, which keeps in-frame sequences with V and J called. Part of the clones is missing from these tables; in studies checked, under half for an unresolved V gene and the rest for unknown reasons. The sample includes about 120,000 clones, with about nine tenths observed a single time. Together, the top ten hold about 2.5% of the sample. The time point label for this specimen denotes: about 28 days (+/-7) after the second vaccine dose. The sample was peripheral blood, taken 28 days after the second AZD1222 dose. The receptors originated from an adult who received the AZD1222 COVID-19 vaccine.

The chain links TRBV7-2 to TRBJ1-2, with a tentative D call TRBD1 (5 bases). The CDR3 covers 15 residues. Deletions cut 3 bases from V and 6 bases from J, with 17 bases between. Germline CDR1 and CDR2: SGHTA and FQGNSA. CDR3 protein: CASSLEVRQRNGYTF. For the CDR3, the DNA is TGTGCCAGCAGCTTGGAAGTACGACAGCGGAATGGCTACACCTTC.

The chain recombines TRBV5-1 with TRBJ2-5; TRBD2 matches 13 bases. The germline V gene has CDR1 SGHRS and CDR2 YFSETQ. Losses at the gene ends were 4 bases for V and 5 bases for J; bases not matched to a gene: 8. This CDR3 is 16 amino acids long. In nucleotides, the CDR3 is TGCGCCAGCAGCGCCCCACTAGCGGGGGGGACGGAGACCCAGTACTTC. It encodes CASSAPLAGGTETQYF.

The chain is built from TRBV20-1 and TRBJ1-1, with D uncertain. V was clipped by 5 bases and J by 7 bases, with 11 bases between them. The CDR3 covers 11 residues. Germline assignment: CDR1 DFQATT and CDR2 SNEGSKA (reference sequence). The CDR3 region is CSAPEAVEAFF. CDR3 coding DNA: TGCAGTGCTCCGGAGGCAGTTGAAGCTTTCTTT.

The gene calls are TRBV7-8 and TRBJ1-2; D might be TRBD1 (6 bases). CDR1 SGHVS and CDR2 FQNEAQ come from the germline V gene. V lost 3 bases and J 4 bases, leaving 15 bases between the germline ends. CDR3 length equals 15 residues. The CDR3 region has the DNA TGTGCCAGCAGCTTGTCCTCTACAGGGAGCTATGGCTACACCTTC. It codes for CASSLSSTGSYGYTF. The full variable domain, with the rest looked up from reference TRBV7-8 and TRBJ1-2, is GAGVSQSPRYKVAKRGQDVALRCDPISGHVSLFWYQQALGQGPEFLTYFQNEAQLDKSGLPSDRFFAERPEGSVSTLKIQRTQQEDSAVYLCASSLSSTGSYGYTFGSGTRLTVV.

The V gene is TRBV6-2 or TRBV6-3, the J gene TRBJ2-1, with D tentatively TRBD1 or TRBD2 (5 bases each). Trimming removed 2 bases at V and 5 bases at J, with 19 bases between. The CDR3 is made up of 17 amino acids. The germline V gene has CDR1 MNHEY and CDR2 SVGEGT. CDR3 sequence (DNA): TGTGCCAGCAGTTACCCCAAACCGGGACGGAGGAACAATGAGCAGTTCTTC. Protein sequence: CASSYPKPGRRNNEQFF.